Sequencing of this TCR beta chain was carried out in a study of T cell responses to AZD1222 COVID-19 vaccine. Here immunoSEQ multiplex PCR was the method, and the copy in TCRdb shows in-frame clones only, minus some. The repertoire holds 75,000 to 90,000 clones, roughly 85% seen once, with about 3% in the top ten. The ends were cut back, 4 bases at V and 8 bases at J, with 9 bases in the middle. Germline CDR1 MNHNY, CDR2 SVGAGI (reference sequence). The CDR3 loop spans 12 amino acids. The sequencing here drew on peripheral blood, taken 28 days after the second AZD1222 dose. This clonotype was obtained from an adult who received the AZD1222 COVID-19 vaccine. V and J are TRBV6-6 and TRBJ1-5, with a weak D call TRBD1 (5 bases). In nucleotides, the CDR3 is TGTGCCAGCAGTTTAACGACAGAGCCCCAGCATTTT. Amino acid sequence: CASSLTTEPQHF.